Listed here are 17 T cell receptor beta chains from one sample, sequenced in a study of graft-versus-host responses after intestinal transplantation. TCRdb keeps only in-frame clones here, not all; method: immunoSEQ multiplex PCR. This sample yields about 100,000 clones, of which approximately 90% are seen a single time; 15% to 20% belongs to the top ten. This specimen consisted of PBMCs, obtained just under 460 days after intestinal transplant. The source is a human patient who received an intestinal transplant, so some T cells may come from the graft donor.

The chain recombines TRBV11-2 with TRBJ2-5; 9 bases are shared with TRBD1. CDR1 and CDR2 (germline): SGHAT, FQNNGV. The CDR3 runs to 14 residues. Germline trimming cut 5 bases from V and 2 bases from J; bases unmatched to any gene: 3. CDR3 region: CASSLDRGQETQYF. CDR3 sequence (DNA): TGTGCCAGCAGCCTGGACAGGGGTCAAGAGACCCAGTACTTC.

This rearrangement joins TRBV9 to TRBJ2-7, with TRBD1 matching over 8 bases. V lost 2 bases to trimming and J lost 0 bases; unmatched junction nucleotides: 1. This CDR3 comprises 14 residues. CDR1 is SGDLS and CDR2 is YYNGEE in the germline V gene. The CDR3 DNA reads TGTGCCAGCAGCGTGGACAGGGACTCCTACGAGCAGTACTTC. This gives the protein CASSVDRDSYEQYF.

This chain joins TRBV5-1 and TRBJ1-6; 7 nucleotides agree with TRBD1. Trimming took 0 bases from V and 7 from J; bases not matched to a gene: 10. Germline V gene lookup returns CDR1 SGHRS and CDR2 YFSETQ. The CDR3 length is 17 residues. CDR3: CASSLGLGTALNSPLHF. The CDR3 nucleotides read TGCGCCAGCAGCTTGGGACTCGGGACAGCCCTGAATTCACCCCTCCACTTT.

Written as DNA, the CDR3 is TGTGCCAGCAGCCATTGGGCAGGCGAAGCTTTCTTT. Its protein is CASSHWAGEAFF. V and J are TRBV14 and TRBJ1-1, with no clear D. This CDR3 region has 12 residues. Germline V CDR1 and CDR2: SGHDN, FVKESK. V lost 3 bases and J 8 bases, leaving 10 bases between the germline ends.

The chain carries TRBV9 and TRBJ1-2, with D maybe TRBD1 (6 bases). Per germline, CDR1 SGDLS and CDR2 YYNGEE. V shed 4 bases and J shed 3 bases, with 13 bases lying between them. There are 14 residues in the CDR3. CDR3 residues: CASSPWGPYYGYTF. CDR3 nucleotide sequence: TGTGCCAGCAGCCCCTGGGGGCCCTACTATGGCTACACCTTC.

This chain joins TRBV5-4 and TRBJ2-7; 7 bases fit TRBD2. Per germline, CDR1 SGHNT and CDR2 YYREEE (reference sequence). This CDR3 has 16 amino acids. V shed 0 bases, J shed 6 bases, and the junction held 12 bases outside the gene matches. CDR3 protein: CASSLERGGPPGEQYF. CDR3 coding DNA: TGTGCCAGCAGCTTGGAGCGCGGGGGTCCGCCTGGCGAGCAGTACTTC.

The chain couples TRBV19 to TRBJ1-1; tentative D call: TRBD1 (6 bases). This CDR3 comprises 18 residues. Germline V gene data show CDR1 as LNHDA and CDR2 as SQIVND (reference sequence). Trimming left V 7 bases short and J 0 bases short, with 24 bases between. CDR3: CASTNLRGSGDMNTEAFF. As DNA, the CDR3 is TGTGCCAGTACCAACCTAAGGGGGAGCGGGGACATGAACACTGAAGCTTTCTTT.

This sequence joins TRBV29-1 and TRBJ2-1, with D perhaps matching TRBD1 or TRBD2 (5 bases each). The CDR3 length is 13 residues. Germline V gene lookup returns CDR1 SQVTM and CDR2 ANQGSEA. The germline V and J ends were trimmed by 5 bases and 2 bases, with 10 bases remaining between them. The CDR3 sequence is CSVIRDPYNEQFF. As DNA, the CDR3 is TGCAGCGTTATCCGGGACCCCTACAATGAGCAGTTCTTC.

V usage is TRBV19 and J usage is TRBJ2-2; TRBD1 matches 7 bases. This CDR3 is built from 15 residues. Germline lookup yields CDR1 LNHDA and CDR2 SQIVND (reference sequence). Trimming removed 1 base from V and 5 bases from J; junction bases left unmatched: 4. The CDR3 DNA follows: TGTGCCAGTAGTATAGTCTCACAGGGGACCGGGGAGCTGTTTTTT. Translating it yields CASSIVSQGTGELFF.

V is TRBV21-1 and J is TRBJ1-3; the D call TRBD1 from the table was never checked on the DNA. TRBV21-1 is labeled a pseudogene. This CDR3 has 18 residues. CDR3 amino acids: CASSTRQDPLISGNTIYF. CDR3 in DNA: TGTGCCAGCAGCACTAGACAGGACCCCCTTATCTCTGGAAACACCATATATTTT.

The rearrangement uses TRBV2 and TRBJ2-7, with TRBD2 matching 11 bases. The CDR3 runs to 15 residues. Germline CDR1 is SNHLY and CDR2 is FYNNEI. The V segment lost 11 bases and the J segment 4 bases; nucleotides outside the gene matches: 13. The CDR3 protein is CAQRDGLAGSYEQYF. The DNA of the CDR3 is TGTGCCCAGCGGGATGGACTAGCGGGTTCATACGAGCAGTACTTC. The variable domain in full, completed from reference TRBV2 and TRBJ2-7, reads EPEVTQTPSHQVTQMGQEVILRCVPISNHLYFYWYRQILGQKVEFLVSFYNNEISEKSEIFDDQFSVERPDGSNFTLKIRSTKLEDSAMYFCAQRDGLAGSYEQYFGPGTRLTVT.

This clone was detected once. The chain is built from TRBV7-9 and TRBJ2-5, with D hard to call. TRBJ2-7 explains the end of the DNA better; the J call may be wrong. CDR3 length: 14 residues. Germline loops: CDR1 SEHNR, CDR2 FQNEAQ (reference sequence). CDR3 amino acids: CASSLAASSYEQYF. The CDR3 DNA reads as TGTGCCAGCAGCTTAGCGGCTAGCTCCTACGAGCAGTACTTC.

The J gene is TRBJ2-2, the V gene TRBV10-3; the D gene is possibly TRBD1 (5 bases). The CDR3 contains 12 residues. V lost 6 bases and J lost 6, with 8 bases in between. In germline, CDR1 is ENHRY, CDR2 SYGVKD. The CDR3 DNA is TGTGCCATCAGCGCAGGGTCCGGGGAGCTGTTTTTT. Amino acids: CAISAGSGELFF.

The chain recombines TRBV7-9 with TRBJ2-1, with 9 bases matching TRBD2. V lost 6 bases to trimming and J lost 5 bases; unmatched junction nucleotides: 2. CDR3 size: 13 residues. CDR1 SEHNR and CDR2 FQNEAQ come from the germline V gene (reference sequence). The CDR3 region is CASSRGGDNEQFF. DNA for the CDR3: TGTGCCAGCAGTCGCGGGGGGGACAATGAGCAGTTCTTC. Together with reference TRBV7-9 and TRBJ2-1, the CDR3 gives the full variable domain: DTGVSQNPRHKITKRGQNVTFRCDPISEHNRLYWYRQTLGQGPEFLTYFQNEAQLEKSRLLSDRFSAERPKGSFSTLEIQRTEQGDSAMYLCASSRGGDNEQFFGPGTRLTVL.

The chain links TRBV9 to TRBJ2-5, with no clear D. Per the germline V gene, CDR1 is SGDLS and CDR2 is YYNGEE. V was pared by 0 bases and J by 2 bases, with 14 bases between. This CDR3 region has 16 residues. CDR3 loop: CASSVGGNTRQETQYF. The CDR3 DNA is TGTGCCAGCAGCGTAGGGGGAAATACAAGGCAAGAGACCCAGTACTTC.

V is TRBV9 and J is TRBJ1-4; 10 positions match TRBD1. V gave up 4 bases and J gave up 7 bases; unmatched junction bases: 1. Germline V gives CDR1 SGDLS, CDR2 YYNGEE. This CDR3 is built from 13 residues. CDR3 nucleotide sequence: TGTGCCAGCAGCCGGGACAGGGGTGAAAAACTGTTTTTT. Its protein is CASSRDRGEKLFF.

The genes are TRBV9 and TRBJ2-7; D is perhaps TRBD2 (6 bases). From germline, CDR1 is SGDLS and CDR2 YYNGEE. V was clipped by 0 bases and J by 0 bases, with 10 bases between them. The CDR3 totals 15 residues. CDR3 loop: CASSVDGGSSYEQYF. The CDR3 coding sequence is TGTGCCAGCAGCGTAGACGGGGGTAGCTCCTACGAGCAGTACTTC.